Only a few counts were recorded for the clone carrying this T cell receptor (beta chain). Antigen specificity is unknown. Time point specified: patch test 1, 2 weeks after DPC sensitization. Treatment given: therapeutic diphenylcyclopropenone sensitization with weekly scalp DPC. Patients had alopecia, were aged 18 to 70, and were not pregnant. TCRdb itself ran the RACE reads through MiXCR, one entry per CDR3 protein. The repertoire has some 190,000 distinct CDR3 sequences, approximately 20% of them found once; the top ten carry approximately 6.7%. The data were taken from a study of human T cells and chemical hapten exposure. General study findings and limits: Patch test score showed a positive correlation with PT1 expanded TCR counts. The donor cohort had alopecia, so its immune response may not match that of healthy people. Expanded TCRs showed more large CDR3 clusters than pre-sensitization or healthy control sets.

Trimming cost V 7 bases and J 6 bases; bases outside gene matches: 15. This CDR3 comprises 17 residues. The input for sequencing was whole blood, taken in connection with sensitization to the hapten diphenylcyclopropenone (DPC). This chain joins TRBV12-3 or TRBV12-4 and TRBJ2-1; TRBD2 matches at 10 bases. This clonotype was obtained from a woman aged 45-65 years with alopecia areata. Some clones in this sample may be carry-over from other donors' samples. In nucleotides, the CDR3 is TGTGCCAGCACCTCCCACGCCGGGCTAGCGGGAGCCAATGAGCAGTTCTTC. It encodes CASTSHAGLAGANEQFF.